This is a list of T cell receptor beta chains from one sample in a study of blood T cell repertoires in COVID-19. Clones were read by immunoSEQ multiplex PCR, and TCRdb kept only the in-frame ones, dropping some. The table lists about 83,000 clones, 70% to 90% of them singletons. The sample was peripheral blood. These TCRs come from a woman over 75 in a cohort sampled during active or convalescent COVID-19. Each CDR3 is given with its conserved first and last residue. D genes are given only for firm matches. Clone size appears in some rows only: once, few, many, or a class for an expanded clone.

v_call	j_call	clone_size	d_call	cdr3_nt	cdr3_aa
TRBV5-6	TRBJ1-1	NA	TRBD1	TGTGCCAGCAGCTGGGACAGGGGGCGGGACACTGAAGCTTTCTTT	CASSWDRGRDTEAFF
TRBV19	TRBJ2-2	NA	NA	TGTGCCAGTATCTCGGGGACATTCCTCACCGGGGAGCTGTTTTTT	CASISGTFLTGELFF
TRBV30	TRBJ1-5	NA	TRBD1	TGTGCCTGGAGTCCCAGGGGGATCGTCAATCAGCCCCAGCATTTT	CAWSPRGIVNQPQHF
TRBV19	TRBJ2-5	once	NA	TGTGCCAGTAGCCTTAGTTCGCTCGCCACACGGGAAGAGACCCAGTACTTC	CASSLSSLATREETQYF
TRBV10-2	TRBJ1-2	NA	NA	TGCGCCAGCAGTGACACAGGGAACTATGGCTACACCTTC	CASSDTGNYGYTF
TRBV2	TRBJ2-2	few	NA	TGTGCCAGCACACGTGGGGCCACCGGGGAGCTGTTTTTT	CASTRGATGELFF
TRBV18	TRBJ1-1	NA	NA	TGTGCCAGCTCACCGCAACAGGGAAAAGACACTGAAGCTTTCTTT	CASSPQQGKDTEAFF
TRBV6-5	TRBJ1-2	NA	NA	TGTGCCAGCAGTTACTTGGAGGGCCGGGGCTACACCTTC	CASSYLEGRGYTF
TRBV11-3	TRBJ1-1	NA	TRBD1	TGTGCCAGCATCCCGGGACAGGGCCGTCTTGACACTGAAGCTTTCTTT	CASIPGQGRLDTEAFF
TRBV3-1/TRBV3-2	TRBJ1-1	NA	NA	TGTGCCAGCAGCCACCTCGACGGGTGGGACACTGAAGCTTTCTTT	CASSHLDGWDTEAFF
TRBV3-1/TRBV3-2	TRBJ1-4	NA	NA	TGTGCCAGCAGGCGGGAGCTCACCGAAAAACTGTTTTTT	CASRRELTEKLFF
TRBV5-6	TRBJ1-2	NA	NA	TGTGCCAGCAGCCCAGTGGGGGAGGGGCGTTTGGATGGCTACACCTTC	CASSPVGEGRLDGYTF
TRBV19	TRBJ2-1	NA	NA	TGTGCCAGTAGTAGTCTCAATGAGCAGTTCTTC	CASSSLNEQFF
TRBV6-6	TRBJ1-1	NA	TRBD1	TGTGCCAGCAGTTACCCCACAGGGGTTGACACTGAAGCTTTCTTT	CASSYPTGVDTEAFF
TRBV19	TRBJ2-7	NA	TRBD1	TGTGCCAGTAGTATAGGTTCCGGGACAGGGACTTTCCCCTACGAGCAGTACTTC	CASSIGSGTGTFPYEQYF
TRBV30	TRBJ1-3	NA	TRBD1	TGTGCCTGGAGTCGCCAGGGGGCTGGAAACACCATATATTTT	CAWSRQGAGNTIYF
TRBV10-2	TRBJ2-1	NA	NA	TGCGCCAGCAGTTGGGACTCTTCAGCTCTGGGTGAGCAGTTCTTC	CASSWDSSALGEQFF
TRBV2	TRBJ2-5	NA	TRBD2	TGTGCCAGCAGCCTCCCCGGAGCGGGAGGGGGAGAGACCCAGTACTTC	CASSLPGAGGGETQYF
TRBV28	TRBJ2-5	NA	TRBD2	TGTGCCAGCAGTTTCGGACTAGCGGGGTCCCAAGAGACCCAGTACTTC	CASSFGLAGSQETQYF
TRBV28	TRBJ2-2	NA	TRBD2	TGTGCCAGCAGTCCGCGGGACTACCGCACCGGGGAGCTGTTTTTT	CASSPRDYRTGELFF
TRBV5-4	TRBJ2-3	NA	NA	TGTGCCAGCAGCTTCGGCGGGATTGTAGGGGCAGATACGCAGTATTTT	CASSFGGIVGADTQYF
TRBV2	TRBJ1-5	NA	TRBD1	TGTGCCAGCAGTGAAGGGGCAGGGGGGAACCGGCCCCAGCATTTT	CASSEGAGGNRPQHF